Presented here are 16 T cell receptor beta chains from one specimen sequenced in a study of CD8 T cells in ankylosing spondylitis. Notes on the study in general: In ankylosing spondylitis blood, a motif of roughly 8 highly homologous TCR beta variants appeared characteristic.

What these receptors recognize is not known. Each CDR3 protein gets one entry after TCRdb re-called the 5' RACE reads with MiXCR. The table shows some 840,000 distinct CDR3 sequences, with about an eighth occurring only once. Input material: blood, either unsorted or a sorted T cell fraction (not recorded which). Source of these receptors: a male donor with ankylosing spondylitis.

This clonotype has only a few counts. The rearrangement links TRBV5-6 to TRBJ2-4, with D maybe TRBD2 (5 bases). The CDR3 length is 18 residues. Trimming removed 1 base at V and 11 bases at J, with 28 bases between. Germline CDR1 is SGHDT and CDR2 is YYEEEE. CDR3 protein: CASSLRLWWTGPESVQYF. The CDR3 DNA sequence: TGTGCCAGCAGCTTGAGGCTCTGGTGGACTGGGCCGGAATCGGTTCAGTACTTC.

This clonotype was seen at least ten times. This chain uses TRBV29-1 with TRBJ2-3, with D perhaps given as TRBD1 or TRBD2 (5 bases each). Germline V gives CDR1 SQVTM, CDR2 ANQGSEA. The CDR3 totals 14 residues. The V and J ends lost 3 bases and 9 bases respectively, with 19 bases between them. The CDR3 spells CSVEGRTTKGTQYF. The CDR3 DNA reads TGCAGCGTTGAGGGACGGACCACAAAGGGCACGCAGTATTTT.

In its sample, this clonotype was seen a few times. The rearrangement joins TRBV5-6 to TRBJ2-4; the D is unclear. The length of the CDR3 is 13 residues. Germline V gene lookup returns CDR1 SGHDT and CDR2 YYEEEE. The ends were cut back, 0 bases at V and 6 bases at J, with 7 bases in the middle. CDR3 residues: CASSLGFPNIQYF. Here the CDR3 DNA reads TGTGCCAGCAGCTTGGGCTTCCCAAACATTCAGTACTTC.

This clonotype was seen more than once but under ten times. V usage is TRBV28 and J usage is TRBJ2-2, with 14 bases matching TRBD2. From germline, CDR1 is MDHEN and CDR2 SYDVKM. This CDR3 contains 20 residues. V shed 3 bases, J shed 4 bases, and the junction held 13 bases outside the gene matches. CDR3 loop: CASSFFGTSGSRSGTGELFF. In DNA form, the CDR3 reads TGTGCCAGCAGTTTCTTCGGGACTAGCGGGAGTCGTTCGGGCACCGGGGAGCTGTTTTTT. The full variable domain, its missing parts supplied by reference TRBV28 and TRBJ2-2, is DVKVTQSSRYLVKRTGEKVFLECVQDMDHENMFWYRQDPGLGLRLIYFSYDVKMKEKGDIPEGYSVSREKKERFSLILESASTNQTSMYLCASSFFGTSGSRSGTGELFFGEGSRLTVL.

The CDR3: CASSSRSGGSNNEQFF. The DNA of the CDR3 is TGTGCCAGCAGTTCCAGATCAGGGGGCTCGAACAATGAGCAGTTCTTC. V gene TRBV7-2 combines with J gene TRBJ2-1; 8 nucleotides match TRBD1. This CDR3 has 16 amino acids. Per germline, CDR1 SGHTA and CDR2 FQGNSA. With V trimmed by 6 bases and J by 5 bases, 12 bases remained unmatched.

The CDR3 here is CASSFSRAFYNEQFF. The DNA of the CDR3 is TGTGCCAGCAGTTTCTCGAGGGCTTTCTACAATGAGCAGTTCTTC. The J gene is TRBJ2-1, the V gene TRBV6-2 or TRBV6-3; the D gene is possibly TRBD2 (5 bases). The ends were cut back, 4 bases at V and 3 bases at J, with 13 bases in the middle. This CDR3 is built from 15 residues. Germline V gene lookup returns CDR1 MNHEY and CDR2 SVGEGT.

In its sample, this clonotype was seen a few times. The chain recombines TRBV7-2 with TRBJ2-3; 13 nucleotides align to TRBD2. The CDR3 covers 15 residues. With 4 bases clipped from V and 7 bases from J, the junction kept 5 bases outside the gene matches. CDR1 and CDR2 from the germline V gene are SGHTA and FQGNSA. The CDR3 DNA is TGTGCCAGCAGCTCAGGACTAGCGGGGGCGAATACGCAGTATTTT. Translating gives CASSSGLAGANTQYF.

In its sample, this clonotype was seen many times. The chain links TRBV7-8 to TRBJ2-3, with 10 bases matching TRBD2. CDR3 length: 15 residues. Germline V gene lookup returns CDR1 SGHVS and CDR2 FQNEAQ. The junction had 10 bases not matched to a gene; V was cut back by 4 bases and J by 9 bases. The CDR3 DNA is TGTGCCAGCAGCTACCAGCGGGGGGGCCCCGTAACGCAGTATTTT. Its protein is CASSYQRGGPVTQYF.

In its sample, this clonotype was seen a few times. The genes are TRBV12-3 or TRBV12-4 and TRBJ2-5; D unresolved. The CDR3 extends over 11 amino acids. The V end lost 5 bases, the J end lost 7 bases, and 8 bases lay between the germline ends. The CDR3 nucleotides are TGTGCCAGCAGTCGTCCAGGGACCCAGTACTTC. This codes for CASSRPGTQYF.

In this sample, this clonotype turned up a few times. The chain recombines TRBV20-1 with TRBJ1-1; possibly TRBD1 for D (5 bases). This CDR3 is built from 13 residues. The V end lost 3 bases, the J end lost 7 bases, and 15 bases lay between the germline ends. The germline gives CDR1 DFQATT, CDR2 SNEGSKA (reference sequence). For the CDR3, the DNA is TGCAGTGCTAGCGTCCTGACAGAAATTGAAGCTTTCTTT. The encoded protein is CSASVLTEIEAFF.

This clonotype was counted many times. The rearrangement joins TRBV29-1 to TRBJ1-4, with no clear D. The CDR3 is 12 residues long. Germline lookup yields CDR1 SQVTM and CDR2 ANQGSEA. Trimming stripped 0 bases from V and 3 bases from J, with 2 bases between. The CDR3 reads CSVEDPNEKLFF. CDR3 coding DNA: TGCAGCGTTGAAGACCCTAATGAAAAACTGTTTTTT.

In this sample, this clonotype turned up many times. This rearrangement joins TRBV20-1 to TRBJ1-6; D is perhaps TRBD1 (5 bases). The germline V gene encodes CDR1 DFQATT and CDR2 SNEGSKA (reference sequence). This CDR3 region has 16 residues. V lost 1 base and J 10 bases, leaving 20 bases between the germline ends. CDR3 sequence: CSARALSTGGGSPLHF. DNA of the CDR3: TGCAGTGCTAGAGCCCTCTCAACAGGAGGTGGATCACCCCTCCACTTT.

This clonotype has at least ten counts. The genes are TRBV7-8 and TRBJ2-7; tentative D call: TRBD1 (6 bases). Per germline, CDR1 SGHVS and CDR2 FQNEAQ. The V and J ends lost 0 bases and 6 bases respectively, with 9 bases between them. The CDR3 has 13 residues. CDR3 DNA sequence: TGTGCCAGCAGCTTAGCGTTCAGGGGCGAGCAGTACTTC. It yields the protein CASSLAFRGEQYF.

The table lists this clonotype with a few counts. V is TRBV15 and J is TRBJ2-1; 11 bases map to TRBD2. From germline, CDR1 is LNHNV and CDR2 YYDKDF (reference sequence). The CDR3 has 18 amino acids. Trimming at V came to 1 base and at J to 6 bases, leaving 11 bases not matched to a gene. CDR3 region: CATSRVQIVLAGVNEQFF. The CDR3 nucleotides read TGTGCCACCAGCAGAGTTCAGATCGTACTAGCGGGAGTCAATGAGCAGTTCTTC.

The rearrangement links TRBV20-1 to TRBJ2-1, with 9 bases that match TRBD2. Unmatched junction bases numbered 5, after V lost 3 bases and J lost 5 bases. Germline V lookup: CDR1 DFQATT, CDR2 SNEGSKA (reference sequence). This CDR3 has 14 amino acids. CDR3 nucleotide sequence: TGCAGTGCTAGTAAGCGGGAGGCCGACAATGAGCAGTTCTTC. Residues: CSASKREADNEQFF.

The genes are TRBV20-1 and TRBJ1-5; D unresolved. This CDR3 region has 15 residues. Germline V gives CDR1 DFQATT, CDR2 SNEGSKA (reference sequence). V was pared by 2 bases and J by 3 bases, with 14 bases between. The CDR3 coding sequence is TGCAGTGCTAGAAGGTCCATACCCCCCAATCAGCCCCAGCATTTT. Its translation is CSARRSIPPNQPQHF.